The sample holds one count of the clone carrying this T cell receptor (beta chain). The target antigen is unknown. A much larger clone differs by one base, so this may be a read error. The sample comes from a study of regulatory T cells in long-lasting Graves disease. Study results and limitations: Among persistent patients, a larger number of public clonotypes were shared (around 3,000) than among newly diagnosed patients (under 1,000). Preferential use of TRBV28, TRBJ1-2 and TRBJ2-5 was seen in persistent disease.

Investigators prepared the TCR beta libraries by applying iRepertoire HTBI primers and Arm-PCR of CDR3 regions. TCRdb reprocessed the multiplex PCR reads with MiXCR, giving one entry per CDR3 protein. The sample yields 300,000 to 450,000 distinct CDR3 sequences, around 15% seen once. Stated time point: newly diagnosed GD, antithyroid drugs for less than 3 months. The TCR library was made from RNA extracted from PBMCs. Staff took approximately 8.7 milliliters of peripheral blood and put it into EDTA tubes. From germline, CDR1 is SEHNR and CDR2 FQNEAQ (reference sequence). The length of the CDR3 is 11 residues.

The TCR comes from a female donor with Graves disease. The chain combines TRBV7-9 with TRBJ2-1; the D is unclear. This sample comprised peripheral blood mononuclear cells (PBMCs), obtained at new diagnosis, from a patient treated with antithyroid drugs. CDR3 amino acids: CVSTSVNEQFF. The CDR3 coding sequence is TGTGTCAGCACTTCAGTGAATGAGCAGTTCTTC.